This T cell receptor (beta chain) was observed in a study of shared T cell receptors in the human thymus. CDR3 length: 15 amino acids. Trimming left V 2 bases short and J 2 bases short, with 12 bases between. Germline loops: CDR1 KGHSH, CDR2 LQKENI. TCRdb keeps only in-frame clones here, not all; method: immunoSEQ multiplex PCR. This sample carries approximately 730,000 clones, approximately 83% of them seen once, and the ten largest clones take approximately 0.01%. The sample was also linked to a second study, of human thymus T cells.

V usage is TRBV18 and J usage is TRBJ1-2, with a weak D call TRBD1 (5 bases). This sequence was found in a girl under three years old with a congenital heart defect. Sample: thymocytes. Written as DNA, the CDR3 is TGTGCCAGCTCACCATCCAGACAGACGAACTATGGCTACACCTTC. Protein sequence: CASSPSRQTNYGYTF.